The 26 T cell receptor beta chains listed next were all sequenced from one sample in a study of T cell changes during pregnancy in multiple sclerosis. Data came from immunoSEQ multiplex PCR; TCRdb stores just in-frame clones and leaves some out. The sample holds some 51,000 clones, nearly 95% seen once. The sample here was CD4+ T cells from peripheral blood mononuclear cells, taken in the first trimester of pregnancy. Receptors originate from a female donor with multiple sclerosis, enrolled in a pregnancy study.

This chain connects TRBV11-2 to TRBJ2-5; possibly TRBD2 for D (5 bases). The V and J ends lost 1 base and 7 bases respectively, with 16 bases between them. Looked up from germline, CDR1 is SGHAT and CDR2 is FQNNGV. CDR3 size: 15 residues. The CDR3 loop is CASSLVVSGWVTQYF. The CDR3 DNA sequence: TGTGCCAGCAGCTTAGTTGTGTCGGGGTGGGTGACCCAGTACTTC.

The V gene is TRBV10-3, the J gene TRBJ2-3, with 9 positions matching TRBD1. J lost 1 base, V lost 10 bases, and 6 bases had no gene match. The CDR3 is 14 residues long. CDR1 is ENHRY, CDR2 SYGVKD, per germline. The CDR3 sequence: CASRDRVGTDTQYF. In DNA, the CDR3 is TGTGCCAGCCGGGACAGGGTCGGCACAGATACGCAGTATTTT.

The V gene is TRBV6-1, the J gene TRBJ1-5; D is unclear. The CDR3 is 15 residues long. The germline V and J ends were trimmed by 8 bases and 0 bases, with 14 bases remaining between them. Germline lookup yields CDR1 MNHNS and CDR2 SASEGT. The DNA of the CDR3 is TGTGCCAGCTCCCGAGGAGTTCATAGCAATCAGCCCCAGCATTTT. Its protein product is CASSRGVHSNQPQHF.

This chain uses TRBV30 with TRBJ2-7, with D perhaps TRBD2 (5 bases). Trimming left V 0 bases short and J 3 bases short, with 12 bases between. The CDR3 spans 14 residues. Germline loops: CDR1 GTSNPN, CDR2 SVGIG (reference sequence). CDR3 residues: CAWSVLGLYYEQYF. The CDR3 nucleotides are TGTGCCTGGAGTGTACTAGGACTTTACTACGAGCAGTACTTC.

This chain uses TRBV30 with TRBJ2-1, with 9 positions matching TRBD1. CDR1 is GTSNPN and CDR2 is SVGIG in the germline V gene (reference sequence). Trimming took 1 base from V and 1 from J; bases not matched to a gene: 5. The CDR3 consists of 16 residues. The CDR3 region has the DNA TGTGCCTGGAGTGGGGGACAGGGTGGGTCCTACAATGAGCAGTTCTTC. This sequence encodes CAWSGGQGGSYNEQFF.

The CDR3 loop is CASSPPQTGNTIYF. DNA for the CDR3: TGTGCCAGCAGCCCACCCCAGACTGGAAACACCATATATTTT. The chain links TRBV16 to TRBJ1-3; unclear D gene. The germline V and J ends were trimmed by 4 bases and 2 bases, with 9 bases remaining between them. CDR1 and CDR2 (germline): KGHSY, FQNENV. The CDR3 has 14 residues.

The J gene is TRBJ1-6, the V gene TRBV6-6; possible D gene TRBD1, 6 bases. Trimming took 3 bases from V and 6 from J, leaving 15 bases between them. Germline CDR1 MNHNY, CDR2 SVGAGI (reference sequence). This CDR3 is 16 amino acids long. CDR3 sequence: CASSYEGGSRNSPLHF. Here the CDR3 DNA reads TGTGCCAGCAGTTATGAGGGGGGGTCCCGTAATTCACCCCTCCACTTT.

The chain has TRBV7-3 and TRBJ2-1, with TRBD1 identical over 7 bases. Germline values: CDR1 SGHTA, CDR2 FQGTGA. This CDR3 contains 14 residues. Losses at the gene ends were 5 bases for V and 5 bases for J; bases not matched to a gene: 6. CDR3 DNA sequence: TGTGCCAGCAGCCGCTCCGGGACAGACAATGAGCAGTTCTTC. Protein: CASSRSGTDNEQFF. The full variable domain, completed using reference TRBV7-3 and TRBJ2-1, is GAGVSQTPSNKVTEKGKYVELRCDPISGHTALYWYRQSLGQGPEFLIYFQGTGAADDSGLPNDRFFAVRPEGSVSTLKIQRTERGDSAVYLCASSRSGTDNEQFFGPGTRLTVL.

By frequency in the sample, this clone is medium-sized. The chain recombines TRBV30 with TRBJ1-1; D unclear. CDR3 length equals 12 residues. Germline V gene data show CDR1 as GTSNPN and CDR2 as SVGIG (reference sequence). Trimming removed 3 bases from V and 2 bases from J, with 7 bases in between. The chain's CDR3 is CAWRRENTEAFF. DNA for the CDR3: TGTGCCTGGAGGAGGGAAAACACTGAAGCTTTCTTT.

The V call is TRBV27, the J call TRBJ1-2, with D perhaps TRBD1 (6 bases). Germline CDR1 is MNHEY and CDR2 is SMNVEV (reference sequence). The CDR3 is 15 residues long. Trimming took 5 bases from V and 9 from J, leaving 22 bases between them. The CDR3 loop is CASSPLRQGSISYTF. The CDR3 bases are TGTGCCAGCAGTCCACTTCGTCAGGGGTCTATAAGCTACACCTTC.

The chain recombines TRBV10-3 with TRBJ2-1; tentatively, D is TRBD1 (6 bases). Germline CDR1 ENHRY, CDR2 SYGVKD. This CDR3 has 16 residues. V was clipped by 2 bases and J by 3 bases, with 14 bases between them. The DNA for the CDR3 is TGTGCCATCAGTGAGGTGGGGGCACCAGACTACAATGAGCAGTTCTTC. Amino acids: CAISEVGAPDYNEQFF.

The J gene is TRBJ1-1, the V gene TRBV19; D gene uncertain. The CDR3 is 14 amino acids. In germline, CDR1 is LNHDA, CDR2 SQIVND (reference sequence). The ends were cut back, 5 bases at V and 1 base at J, with 11 bases in the middle. The CDR3 here is CASSLGSSNTEAFF. CDR3 coding DNA: TGTGCCAGTAGTCTGGGCAGCTCGAACACTGAAGCTTTCTTT.

This chain links TRBV9 with TRBJ2-1, with 10 bases lining up with TRBD2. This CDR3 has 15 amino acids. V shed 0 bases and J 5 bases; nucleotides not matched to a gene: 2. Germline V gene sequence: CDR1 SGDLS, CDR2 YYNGEE. CDR3 protein: CASSVVGTSDNEQFF. In DNA form, the CDR3 reads TGTGCCAGCAGCGTAGTCGGGACTAGCGACAATGAGCAGTTCTTC.

The table lists this clone with a few counts. The rearrangement links TRBV4-1 to TRBJ1-4, with D possibly matching TRBD1 (5 bases). The length of the CDR3 is 14 residues. V was clipped by 1 base and J by 10 bases, with 13 bases between them. CDR1 MGHRA and CDR2 YSYEKL come from the germline V gene. The CDR3 reads CASSQAQGLGKLFF. The CDR3 nucleotides are TGCGCCAGCAGCCAAGCGCAGGGTCTGGGAAAACTGTTTTTT.

CDR3 protein: CASSQWTGPMNTEAFF. As DNA, the CDR3 is TGTGCCAGCAGCCAATGGACAGGACCCATGAACACTGAAGCTTTCTTT. The chain uses TRBV5-8 and TRBJ1-1; 7 bases are a match to TRBD1. V shed 4 bases and J 0 bases; nucleotides not matched to a gene: 9. CDR1 SGHTS and CDR2 YDEGEE come from the germline V gene. The CDR3 length is 16 residues.

The CDR3 reads CASSLAGSRTDTQYF. CDR3 sequence (DNA): TGTGCCAGCAGCTTAGCCGGTTCTCGCACAGATACGCAGTATTTT. The V gene is TRBV7-9, the J gene TRBJ2-3; D is uncertain. From germline, CDR1 is SEHNR and CDR2 FQNEAQ (reference sequence). V was trimmed by 0 bases and J by 1 base, leaving 8 bases between them. The CDR3 runs 15 residues.

This chain joins TRBV7-9 and TRBJ2-1, with D possibly TRBD2 on 5 matching bases. V lost 7 bases, J lost 8 bases, and 18 bases lay in between. Germline CDR1 and CDR2: SEHNR and FQNEAQ (reference sequence). This CDR3 spans 14 amino acids. The CDR3 sequence is CASMQRRFVDEQFF. The CDR3 DNA follows: TGTGCCAGCATGCAGCGGAGGTTTGTCGATGAGCAGTTCTTC. The variable domain in full, with the rest retrieved from reference TRBV7-9 and TRBJ2-1, is DTGVSQNPRHKITKRGQNVTFRCDPISEHNRLYWYRQTLGQGPEFLTYFQNEAQLEKSRLLSDRFSAERPKGSFSTLEIQRTEQGDSAMYLCASMQRRFVDEQFFGPGTRLTVL.

V gene TRBV19 combines with J gene TRBJ1-5; D possibly corresponds to TRBD1 (5 bases). The germline CDR1 and CDR2 sequences are LNHDA and SQIVND (reference sequence). The CDR3 runs to 18 residues. The ends were cut back, 6 bases at V and 4 bases at J, with 25 bases in the middle. The CDR3 is CASSLSRGSVVSNQPQHF. CDR3 DNA sequence: TGTGCCAGTAGCCTCTCCCGGGGGAGTGTGGTTAGTAATCAGCCCCAGCATTTT.

The rearrangement joins TRBV5-8 to TRBJ1-1, with D hard to call. V gave up 3 bases and J gave up 2 bases, with 14 bases separating them. CDR3 length: 15 residues. Looked up from germline, CDR1 is SGHTS and CDR2 is YDEGEE. The CDR3 nucleotides read TGTGCCAGCAGCTCAAGTACGAGAGGAAACACTGAAGCTTTCTTT. Its translation: CASSSSTRGNTEAFF.

The genes are TRBV2 and TRBJ2-4; a possible D gene is TRBD2 (5 bases). V gave up 5 bases and J gave up 0 bases, with 14 bases separating them. The CDR3 covers 16 residues. Germline values: CDR1 SNHLY, CDR2 FYNNEI. As DNA, the CDR3 is TGTGCCAGCAGTTTACCCACCGGACTAGCCAAAAACATTCAGTACTTC. Its translation: CASSLPTGLAKNIQYF. The entire variable domain, with the rest obtained from reference TRBV2 and TRBJ2-4, is as follows: EPEVTQTPSHQVTQMGQEVILRCVPISNHLYFYWYRQILGQKVEFLVSFYNNEISEKSEIFDDQFSVERPDGSNFTLKIRSTKLEDSAMYFCASSLPTGLAKNIQYFGAGTRLSVL.

This chain links TRBV18 with TRBJ1-1; 7 bases are a match to TRBD1. In germline, CDR1 is KGHSH, CDR2 LQKENI. There are 14 residues in the CDR3. With 4 bases clipped from V and 1 base from J, the junction kept 3 bases outside the gene matches. The CDR3 sequence: CASSQGQTNTEAFF. The CDR3 DNA sequence: TGTGCCAGCTCACAGGGACAGACGAACACTGAAGCTTTCTTT.

The rearrangement joins TRBV6-6 to TRBJ1-2, with D possibly being TRBD1 (5 bases). CDR1 is MNHNY, CDR2 SVGAGI, per germline (reference sequence). The V end lost 7 bases, the J end lost 6 bases, and 12 bases lay between the germline ends. The CDR3 has 12 residues. The CDR3 DNA is TGTGCCAGCAACACCCCAGGGAATGGCTACACCTTC. Its translation: CASNTPGNGYTF.

The rearrangement joins TRBV7-9 to TRBJ2-4; 8 bases agree with TRBD2. Germline assignment: CDR1 SEHNR and CDR2 FQNEAQ (reference sequence). V dropped 4 bases and J dropped 8; count of bases not matched to a gene: 7. The CDR3 runs 14 residues. The CDR3 region is CASSSAGGIDIQYF. CDR3 nucleotide sequence: TGTGCCAGCAGCTCGGCGGGGGGTATAGACATTCAGTACTTC. Full variable domain (missing parts from reference TRBV7-9 and TRBJ2-4): DTGVSQNPRHKITKRGQNVTFRCDPISEHNRLYWYRQTLGQGPEFLTYFQNEAQLEKSRLLSDRFSAERPKGSFSTLEIQRTEQGDSAMYLCASSSAGGIDIQYFGAGTRLSVL.

The J gene is TRBJ1-5, the V gene TRBV30; the D is unclear. The V gene's germline CDR1 is GTSNPN and CDR2 SVGIG (reference sequence). The CDR3 runs to 14 residues. The V end lost 1 base, the J end lost 3 bases, and 10 bases lay between the germline ends. CDR3 nucleotides: TGTGCCTGGAGTGCCACAGTCTTCAATCAGCCCCAGCATTTT. Translation gives CAWSATVFNQPQHF.

The V and J genes are TRBV6-5 and TRBJ1-2, with D possibly TRBD1 on 5 matching bases. The CDR3 totals 13 residues. Germline V CDR1 and CDR2: MNHEY, SVGAGI. The V end lost 0 bases, the J end lost 7 bases, and 9 bases lay between the germline ends. This CDR3 is CASSYSRVGGYTF. The DNA of the CDR3 is TGTGCCAGCAGTTACTCCAGGGTGGGTGGCTACACCTTC.

This chain joins TRBV11-2 and TRBJ1-1, with no clear D. CDR1 SGHAT and CDR2 FQNNGV come from the germline V gene. The length of the CDR3 is 11 residues. The germline V and J ends were trimmed by 3 bases and 6 bases, with 5 bases remaining between them. The CDR3 DNA is TGTGCCAGCAGCTTGAGGTCTGAAGCTTTCTTT. It is translated as CASSLRSEAFF.